The clone carrying this T cell receptor beta chain appeared once. The germline V gene has CDR1 SGHNT and CDR2 YYREEE (reference sequence). Germline trimming cut 0 bases from V and 1 base from J; bases unmatched to any gene: 1. The CDR3 extends over 16 amino acids. Patients were excluded for autoimmune disease history or systemic immunosuppression. These data belong to a study of OX40 agonist ivuxolimab in advanced cancers. About the research overall: Patients in the trial were receiving intravenous ivuxolimab every 2 weeks, at doses of 0.01 to 10 mg/kg.

The protocol was immunoSEQ multiplex PCR, while the TCRdb copy is restricted to in-frame clones and leaves out a portion. The sample lists over 30,000 clones, 82% occurring once. This chain uses TRBV5-4 with TRBJ2-2; 9 nucleotides agree with TRBD2. The sample here was CD4+ or CD8+ T cells sorted from blood, taken in a trial of the OX40 agonist ivuxolimab. This TCR came from an adult with an advanced solid tumor such as melanoma, head and neck, liver or kidney cancer. The chain's CDR3 is CASSLDSGGNTGELFF. CDR3 coding DNA: TGTGCCAGCAGCTTGGATAGCGGGGGGAACACCGGGGAGCTGTTTTTT.